The 23 T cell receptor beta chains in this list originate from one sample, sequenced in a study of neoadjuvant nivolumab and ipilimumab in lung cancer. Sequenced by immunoSEQ multiplex PCR; TCRdb stores in-frame clones only, minus some. Of about 6,600 clones in the sample, roughly 61% were seen once. The sample consisted of tumor tissue, taken after neoadjuvant nivolumab, alone or with ipilimumab, at or shortly before surgery. These receptors originate from an adult with non-small cell lung cancer.

The chain is built from TRBV5-6 and TRBJ1-2; 7 nucleotides align to TRBD1. The CDR3 spans 13 residues. The V segment lost 6 bases and the J segment 6 bases; nucleotides outside the gene matches: 8. From germline, CDR1 is SGHDT and CDR2 YYEEEE. CDR3 coding DNA: TGTGCCAGCACACAGGGGTTCGTGGATGGCTACACCTTC. Translating gives CASTQGFVDGYTF.

This clone showed up just once. V usage is TRBV9 and J usage is TRBJ1-5; a weak D match, TRBD1 (6 bases). V was trimmed by 0 bases and J by 3 bases, leaving 10 bases between them. The germline CDR1 and CDR2 sequences are SGDLS and YYNGEE. The CDR3 has 15 amino acids. The CDR3 DNA follows: TGTGCCAGCAGCGTAGGACAGGACCACAATCAGCCCCAGCATTTT. Residues: CASSVGQDHNQPQHF. The full variable domain, with the rest looked up from reference TRBV9 and TRBJ1-5, is DSGVTQTPKHLITATGQRVTLRCSPRSGDLSVYWYQQSLDQGLQFLIQYYNGEERAKGNILERFSAQQFPDLHSELNLSSLELGDSALYFCASSVGQDHNQPQHFGDGTRLSIL.

V gene TRBV27 combines with J gene TRBJ2-1; D is uncertain. The length of the CDR3 is 15 residues. The V end lost 6 bases, the J end lost 2 bases, and 14 bases lay between the germline ends. From germline, CDR1 is MNHEY and CDR2 SMNVEV (reference sequence). CDR3 nucleotide sequence: TGTGCCAGCAGGAGGTCTGATGGCGCCTACAATGAGCAGTTCTTC. Its translation is CASRRSDGAYNEQFF.

The rearrangement joins TRBV10-3 to TRBJ2-7; D gene unclear. V was shortened by 6 bases and J by 0 bases, with 12 bases between the two germline ends. Germline V gene sequence: CDR1 ENHRY, CDR2 SYGVKD. The CDR3 has 14 amino acids. Written as DNA, the CDR3 is TGTGCCATCAGGACCGGTGATCTCTCCTACGAGCAGTACTTC. Translated: CAIRTGDLSYEQYF.

This chain connects TRBV10-1 to TRBJ2-3; TRBD2 agrees at 7 bases. The trim removed 7 bases at V and 1 base at J, leaving 14 bases unmatched. The germline CDR1 and CDR2 sequences are WNHNN and SYGVQD (reference sequence). CDR3 size: 17 residues. Here the CDR3 DNA reads TGCGCCAGCACCGAGGGTGTGGCGGGAGTGGGCACAGATACGCAGTATTTT. Its protein product is CASTEGVAGVGTDTQYF.

The CDR3 loop reads CASSPATGYNEQFF. The CDR3 DNA reads TGTGCCAGCAGTCCCGCGACAGGTTACAATGAGCAGTTCTTC. V and J are TRBV28 and TRBJ2-1; tentative D call: TRBD1 (6 bases). The germline V and J ends were trimmed by 5 bases and 4 bases, with 12 bases remaining between them. The CDR3 loop spans 14 amino acids. Germline CDR1 MDHEN, CDR2 SYDVKM. The whole variable domain, filled in from reference TRBV28 and TRBJ2-1, reads DVKVTQSSRYLVKRTGEKVFLECVQDMDHENMFWYRQDPGLGLRLIYFSYDVKMKEKGDIPEGYSVSREKKERFSLILESASTNQTSMYLCASSPATGYNEQFFGPGTRLTVL.

This chain connects TRBV11-2 to TRBJ2-1; 13 nucleotides line up with TRBD2. Trimming removed 1 base from V and 10 bases from J; junction bases left unmatched: 4. The CDR3 runs to 15 residues. The germline CDR1 and CDR2 sequences are SGHAT and FQNNGV. CDR3 DNA: TGTGCCAGCAGCTTAGGGACTAGCGGGAGAGGAGAGCAGTTCTTC. Translating gives CASSLGTSGRGEQFF.

The CDR3 protein is CASSFRTGVDEQFF. The CDR3 region has the DNA TGCGCCAGCAGCTTCCGGACAGGGGTTGATGAGCAGTTCTTC. The V gene is TRBV5-1, the J gene TRBJ2-1; TRBD1 aligns across 9 bases. CDR1 is SGHRS and CDR2 is YFSETQ in the germline V gene. The CDR3 extends over 14 amino acids. V lost 2 bases, J lost 8 bases, and 5 bases stayed unmatched.

The genes are TRBV6-1 and TRBJ2-7; D may correspond to TRBD1 or TRBD2 (5 bases each). Between the trimmed V and J ends, which lost 4 bases and 2 bases, there was a span of 21 bases. The CDR3 runs 17 residues. Germline CDR1 reads MNHNS; CDR2 reads SASEGT. The CDR3 here is CASSVSIPGTLTYEQYF. The CDR3 DNA follows: TGTGCCAGCAGTGTATCAATTCCCGGGACGCTAACCTACGAGCAGTACTTC.

V gene TRBV5-1 combines with J gene TRBJ2-2, with TRBD1 as a possible D gene (6 bases). CDR3 length equals 16 residues. The V end lost 4 bases, the J end lost 1 base, and 14 bases lay between the germline ends. Germline lookup yields CDR1 SGHRS and CDR2 YFSETQ. In DNA form, the CDR3 reads TGCGCCAGCAGCGCCTTAACAGGGATGAACACCGGGGAGCTGTTTTTT. This gives the protein CASSALTGMNTGELFF. The whole variable domain, filled in from reference TRBV5-1 and TRBJ2-2, reads KAGVTQTPRYLIKTRGQQVTLSCSPISGHRSVSWYQQTPGQGLQFLFEYFSETQRNKGNFPGRFSGRQFSNSRSEMNVSTLELGDSALYLCASSALTGMNTGELFFGEGSRLTVL.

This chain joins TRBV5-1 and TRBJ2-3, with TRBD1 matching 7 bases. The CDR3 is 15 amino acids. Germline V lookup: CDR1 SGHRS, CDR2 YFSETQ. V trimming: 0 bases; J trimming: 4 bases; junction bases outside the gene matches: 5. The CDR3 loop is CASSLVGGSSDTQYF. The CDR3, as DNA: TGCGCCAGCAGCTTGGTAGGGGGCTCATCAGATACGCAGTATTTT.

The chain is built from TRBV7-8 and TRBJ1-1; perhaps TRBD1 as D (5 bases). Per germline, CDR1 SGHVS and CDR2 FQNEAQ. The CDR3 is made up of 15 amino acids. Trimming cost V 5 bases and J 1 base, with 14 bases left between them. This CDR3 reads CASSRIRAGNTEAFF. CDR3 sequence (DNA): TGTGCCAGCAGCCGTATCAGGGCAGGGAACACTGAAGCTTTCTTT.

The V call is TRBV29-1, the J call TRBJ1-1; D unresolved. CDR1 is SQVTM, CDR2 ANQGSEA, per germline. The CDR3 sequence is 14 residues long. V was shortened by 6 bases and J by 1 base, with 15 bases between the two germline ends. CDR3 nucleotides: TGCAGCGTGGTCCCTCAAAGCGGGAACACTGAAGCTTTCTTT. Translated: CSVVPQSGNTEAFF.

This clone showed up just a few times. J is TRBJ2-7 and V is TRBV5-1; 10 bases are a match to TRBD2. With 4 bases clipped from V and 4 bases from J, the junction kept 5 bases outside the gene matches. Germline loops: CDR1 SGHRS, CDR2 YFSETQ. CDR3 length equals 14 residues. As DNA, the CDR3 is TGCGCCAGCAGCCCGACTAGCGGGTTGTACGAGCAGTACTTC. Amino acids: CASSPTSGLYEQYF.

The V gene is TRBV27, the J gene TRBJ1-4; D may be TRBD1 (6 bases). Trimming shortened V by 3 bases and J by 8 bases, and 16 bases separated the two germline ends. This CDR3 has 15 amino acids. Germline CDR1 is MNHEY and CDR2 is SMNVEV (reference sequence). The CDR3 sequence is CASSLGWGLGEKLFF. CDR3 bases: TGTGCCAGCAGTTTGGGATGGGGGCTCGGGGAAAAACTGTTTTTT.

The V gene is TRBV7-9, the J gene TRBJ1-1, with D perhaps TRBD1 (6 bases). V was cut by 3 bases and J by 2 bases, with 10 bases left in between. In germline, CDR1 is SEHNR, CDR2 FQNEAQ (reference sequence). This CDR3 has 14 residues. CDR3 DNA sequence: TGTGCCAGCAGCTTCGCAGGGGATAACACTGAAGCTTTCTTT. Residues: CASSFAGDNTEAFF.

This clone occurred once. This chain joins TRBV6-1 and TRBJ2-7, with D hard to call. The CDR3 is 15 residues long. V lost 3 bases and J lost 0, with 12 bases in between. Germline V gives CDR1 MNHNS, CDR2 SASEGT. The CDR3 reads CASSEALTRSYEQYF. The CDR3 bases are TGTGCCAGCAGTGAGGCCCTCACCCGCTCCTACGAGCAGTACTTC.

The V and J genes are TRBV7-2 and TRBJ1-4, with a possible D match to TRBD1 (6 bases). The V end lost 2 bases, the J end lost 2 bases, and 6 bases lay between the germline ends. CDR1 SGHTA and CDR2 FQGNSA come from the germline V gene. The CDR3 spans 14 residues. CDR3 sequence: CASSLTGTNEKLFF. CDR3 coding DNA: TGTGCCAGCAGCTTAACAGGGACTAATGAAAAACTGTTTTTT. The full variable domain, with the rest looked up from reference TRBV7-2 and TRBJ1-4, is GAGVSQSPSNKVTEKGKDVELRCDPISGHTALYWYRQSLGQGLEFLIYFQGNSAPDKSGLPSDRFSAERTGGSVSTLTIQRTQQEDSAVYLCASSLTGTNEKLFFGSGTQLSVL.

V and J are TRBV19 and TRBJ2-1; TRBD1 might be the D (6 bases). The CDR3 spans 10 residues. CDR1 and CDR2 from the germline V gene are LNHDA and SQIVND (reference sequence). The CDR3 DNA reads as TGTGCGACAGGTCTCAATGAGCAGTTCTTC. Translating it yields CATGLNEQFF.

J is TRBJ2-5 and V is TRBV7-9, with a tentative D call TRBD2 (6 bases). V was cut by 4 bases and J by 4 bases, with 13 bases left in between. CDR3 length: 14 amino acids. Per the germline V gene, CDR1 is SEHNR and CDR2 is FQNEAQ (reference sequence). The CDR3 loop is CASSSLAGRETQYF. CDR3 DNA: TGTGCCAGCAGCTCCCTGGCGGGAAGAGAGACCCAGTACTTC. The whole variable domain, remainder taken from reference TRBV7-9 and TRBJ2-5, is DTGVSQNPRHKITKRGQNVTFRCDPISEHNRLYWYRQTLGQGPEFLTYFQNEAQLEKSRLLSDRFSAERPKGSFSTLEIQRTEQGDSAMYLCASSSLAGRETQYFGPGTRLLVL.

This clone was counted only a few times. The chain uses TRBV7-9 and TRBJ1-3; D not certain. The germline V gene has CDR1 SEHNR and CDR2 FQNEAQ (reference sequence). This CDR3 is 9 amino acids long. Trimming stripped 8 bases from V and 8 bases from J, with 4 bases between. This chain's CDR3 is CASSDTIYF. CDR3 bases: TGTGCCAGCTCGGACACCATATATTTT.

The chain recombines TRBV7-5 with TRBJ2-7; TRBD2, the table's D call, was not compared with the DNA. TRBV7-5 constitutes a pseudogene. The CDR3 has 15 residues. CDR3 in amino acids: CASSLGGRLAYEQYF. The CDR3 nucleotides are TGTGCCAGCAGCTTAGGGGGCCGGCTAGCGTACGAGCAGTACTTC.

The rearrangement uses TRBV9 and TRBJ2-1, with D unclear. V gave up 0 bases and J gave up 7 bases, with 11 bases separating them. The CDR3 spans 14 residues. Looked up from germline, CDR1 is SGDLS and CDR2 is YYNGEE. The CDR3 here is CASSVGVGFNEQFF. CDR3 nucleotide sequence: TGTGCCAGCAGCGTAGGGGTAGGCTTTAATGAGCAGTTCTTC. The full variable domain, rest sourced from reference TRBV9 and TRBJ2-1, is DSGVTQTPKHLITATGQRVTLRCSPRSGDLSVYWYQQSLDQGLQFLIQYYNGEERAKGNILERFSAQQFPDLHSELNLSSLELGDSALYFCASSVGVGFNEQFFGPGTRLTVL.